One and the same sample provided the 32 T cell receptor beta chains below, sequenced in a study of cytomegalovirus exposure and HLA in healthy donors. Produced via immunoSEQ multiplex PCR; TCRdb's table is partial and in-frame only. This table has about 190,000 clones, roughly four fifths appearing once. Material: PBMCs. The receptors come from a woman under 30 in good health and CMV-seropositive.

The chain is built from TRBV4-1 and TRBJ2-1; D gene unclear. V was shortened by 1 base and J by 0 bases, with 13 bases between the two germline ends. Germline lookup yields CDR1 MGHRA and CDR2 YSYEKL. This CDR3 is 17 amino acids long. The CDR3 nucleotides read TGCGCCAGCAGCCAAGTCGATATGGGCTTCTCCTACAATGAGCAGTTCTTC. It specifies CASSQVDMGFSYNEQFF.

The J gene is TRBJ1-5, the V gene TRBV6-1; D is unresolved. Germline CDR1 MNHNS, CDR2 SASEGT. CDR3 size: 14 residues. Deletions cut 0 bases from V and 7 bases from J, with 10 bases between. The CDR3 sequence is CASSEAERGQPQHF. DNA for the CDR3: TGTGCCAGCAGTGAAGCTGAACGAGGGCAGCCCCAGCATTTT.

The rearrangement uses TRBV4-2 and TRBJ1-5; D gene unclear. Germline values: CDR1 LGHNA, CDR2 YNFKEQ. Trimming took off 3 bases at V and 0 bases at J, with 3 bases between the two ends. This CDR3 has 13 residues. The CDR3 spells CASSHYSNQPQHF. The CDR3 coding sequence is TGTGCCAGCAGCCACTATAGCAATCAGCCCCAGCATTTT.

This clone was counted a few times. The chain links TRBV12-5 to TRBJ1-4, with 8 bases matching TRBD1. Germline-derived CDR1 and CDR2 are LGHNT and FRNRAP. V was pared by 0 bases and J by 4 bases, with 16 bases of the junction left unmatched. The CDR3 contains 20 residues. This chain's CDR3 is CASGLVLFGQGRVDNEKLFF. The CDR3 DNA reads as TGTGCTAGTGGTTTGGTCTTATTTGGACAGGGAAGGGTTGATAATGAAAAACTGTTTTTT.

This chain connects TRBV15 to TRBJ2-5; D is unclear. Between the trimmed V and J ends, which lost 0 bases and 0 bases, there was a span of 5 bases. This CDR3 has 14 amino acids. The germline CDR1 and CDR2 sequences are LNHNV and YYDKDF (reference sequence). CDR3 sequence (DNA): TGTGCCACCAGCAGAGATATTTACCAAGAGACCCAGTACTTC. Its translation is CATSRDIYQETQYF.

The chain recombines TRBV29-1 with TRBJ1-1; 8 nucleotides agree with TRBD1. Trimming removed 4 bases from V and 5 bases from J; junction bases left unmatched: 9. CDR1 and CDR2 from the germline V gene are SQVTM and ANQGSEA. The CDR3 extends over 14 amino acids. The CDR3 region has the DNA TGCAGCGTTGGGGCAGGGGGCGCATGGACTGAAGCTTTCTTT. It is translated as CSVGAGGAWTEAFF.

V is TRBV7-8 and J is TRBJ1-1; TRBD1 agrees at 7 bases. The V gene end was trimmed by 5 bases and the J gene end by 4 bases; junction bases not matched to a gene: 1. Germline V gives CDR1 SGHVS, CDR2 FQNEAQ. This CDR3 comprises 12 residues. CDR3 DNA sequence: TGTGCCAGCAGCCAGGGGGGCACTGAAGCTTTCTTT. It is translated as CASSQGGTEAFF.

The chain is built from TRBV5-1 and TRBJ2-7, with 7 positions matching TRBD1. The germline gives CDR1 SGHRS, CDR2 YFSETQ. This CDR3 is 13 amino acids long. V lost 6 bases and J lost 4; bases outside the gene matches: 7. CDR3 protein: CASTEQGKYEQYF. The CDR3 DNA sequence: TGCGCCAGCACCGAACAGGGGAAGTACGAGCAGTACTTC.

The rearrangement links TRBV7-9 to TRBJ1-2; D might be TRBD1 (6 bases). Trimming took 5 bases from V and 4 from J, leaving 11 bases between them. CDR3 size: 13 residues. The germline CDR1 and CDR2 sequences are SEHNR and FQNEAQ (reference sequence). The CDR3 protein is CASSPEGVYGYTF. In DNA form, the CDR3 reads TGTGCCAGCAGCCCCGAGGGGGTCTATGGCTACACCTTC.

This clone was seen a handful of times. CDR3 nucleotide sequence: TGTGCCAGTCACCGGACAGGGGGAAGCGGCTACACCTTC. Protein product: CASHRTGGSGYTF. The rearrangement links TRBV19 to TRBJ1-2; TRBD1 matches at 10 bases. CDR3 length: 13 residues. Germline V gives CDR1 LNHDA, CDR2 SQIVND (reference sequence). V shed 8 bases, J shed 8 bases, and the junction held 8 bases outside the gene matches.

The chain has TRBV5-1 and TRBJ2-5; 11 bases fit TRBD2. Germline V gene sequence: CDR1 SGHRS, CDR2 YFSETQ. There are 17 residues in the CDR3. The V and J ends lost 6 bases and 3 bases, in that order; junction bases with no gene match: 13. Here the CDR3 reads CASKVSGGASLKETQYF. DNA for the CDR3: TGCGCCAGCAAGGTTAGCGGGGGGGCCTCTTTAAAAGAGACCCAGTACTTC. Filled out from reference TRBV5-1 and TRBJ2-5, the complete variable domain reads KAGVTQTPRYLIKTRGQQVTLSCSPISGHRSVSWYQQTPGQGLQFLFEYFSETQRNKGNFPGRFSGRQFSNSRSEMNVSTLELGDSALYLCASKVSGGASLKETQYFGPGTRLLVL.

The count of this clone is one. The chain combines TRBV19 with TRBJ2-1; the D is unclear. The CDR3 consists of 13 residues. Germline CDR1 reads LNHDA; CDR2 reads SQIVND (reference sequence). The V and J ends lost 2 bases and 9 bases respectively, with 11 bases between them. CDR3 in DNA: TGTGCCAGTAGTATAACGAAAAGAGGTGAGCAGTTCTTC. Amino acids: CASSITKRGEQFF.

V and J are TRBV6-5 and TRBJ1-2, with D uncertain. The V gene's germline CDR1 is MNHEY and CDR2 SVGAGI. This CDR3 is built from 15 residues. Between the trimmed V and J ends, which lost 4 bases and 2 bases, there was a span of 14 bases. The CDR3 spells CASSSGVGGNYGYTF. The DNA of the CDR3 is TGTGCCAGCAGTTCGGGAGTGGGAGGAAACTATGGCTACACCTTC.

This rearrangement joins TRBV5-4 to TRBJ2-2, with 9 bases lining up with TRBD1. Germline assignment: CDR1 SGHNT and CDR2 YYREEE (reference sequence). The CDR3 has 15 amino acids. After removal of 5 bases from V and 5 bases from J, the junction contained 7 bases not matched to a gene. The CDR3 DNA reads TGTGCCAGCAGTTTACAGGGGGCCCCGACCGGGGAGCTGTTTTTT. Translating it yields CASSLQGAPTGELFF.

The chain employs TRBV2 and TRBJ2-7; D might be TRBD2 (5 bases). CDR1 is SNHLY, CDR2 FYNNEI, per germline. The CDR3 totals 14 residues. Trimming stripped 6 bases from V and 0 bases from J, with 12 bases between. DNA of the CDR3: TGTGCCAGCAGGGCGGGCACTCGCTCCTACGAGCAGTACTTC. This codes for CASRAGTRSYEQYF.

This chain uses TRBV5-4 with TRBJ2-1, with TRBD2 matching 8 bases. Germline assignment: CDR1 SGHNT and CDR2 YYREEE (reference sequence). The junction had 10 bases not matched to a gene; V was cut back by 0 bases and J by 5 bases. This CDR3 region has 17 residues. CDR3 DNA sequence: TGTGCCAGCAGCTTGGAGTGGGGACTAGGGGTAAACAATGAGCAGTTCTTC. Amino acids: CASSLEWGLGVNNEQFF.

This clone showed up just once. The chain has TRBV6-5 and TRBJ1-2; D may be TRBD1 (5 bases). Per the germline V gene, CDR1 is MNHEY and CDR2 is SVGAGI. V shed 7 bases and J shed 8 bases, with 23 bases lying between them. The CDR3 runs to 15 residues. The DNA for the CDR3 is TGTGCCAGCAAAAAGGGGCGAGACAGAATTGAGGGCTACACCTTC. Translated: CASKKGRDRIEGYTF.

This chain connects TRBV27 to TRBJ1-5, with a tentative D call TRBD1 (5 bases). Deletions cut 2 bases from V and 3 bases from J, with 11 bases between. Germline values: CDR1 MNHEY, CDR2 SMNVEV (reference sequence). This CDR3 region has 15 residues. In nucleotides, the CDR3 is TGTGCCAGCAGTTTACAGGGTGCCTCCAATCAGCCCCAGCATTTT. Residues: CASSLQGASNQPQHF.

V and J are TRBV7-3 and TRBJ1-5; D is unclear. V was shortened by 2 bases and J by 5 bases, with 7 bases between the two germline ends. Germline assignment: CDR1 SGHTA and CDR2 FQGTGA. There are 13 residues in the CDR3. In DNA, the CDR3 is TGTGCCAGCAGCTTAGATAGAGATCAGCCCCAGCATTTT. Translated: CASSLDRDQPQHF.

The chain joins TRBV7-2 to TRBJ2-6, with D maybe TRBD1 (6 bases). This CDR3 contains 14 residues. V lost 8 bases and J lost 1, with 9 bases in between. Germline V gene data show CDR1 as SGHTA and CDR2 as FQGNSA. Here the CDR3 reads CASGTGSGANVLTF. The CDR3, as DNA: TGTGCCAGCGGTACAGGGTCTGGGGCCAACGTCCTGACTTTC.

The DNA for the CDR3 is TGTGCCACAACCGGGACAGGAGTCTACGAGCAGTACTTC. Translation gives CATTGTGVYEQYF. The chain combines TRBV10-3 with TRBJ2-7; 8 bases map to TRBD1. Germline V gene lookup returns CDR1 ENHRY and CDR2 SYGVKD. Losses at the gene ends were 10 bases for V and 3 bases for J; bases not matched to a gene: 8. This CDR3 spans 13 amino acids.

The V call is TRBV2, the J call TRBJ2-7, with D possibly TRBD2 on 7 matching bases. Trimming shortened V by 3 bases and J by 0 bases, and 12 bases separated the two germline ends. This CDR3 comprises 15 residues. Germline CDR1 reads SNHLY; CDR2 reads FYNNEI. CDR3 amino acids: CASSELGGPSYEQYF. CDR3 nucleotide sequence: TGTGCCAGCAGTGAGTTGGGGGGGCCCTCCTACGAGCAGTACTTC. Variable domain in full (rest from reference TRBV2 and TRBJ2-7): EPEVTQTPSHQVTQMGQEVILRCVPISNHLYFYWYRQILGQKVEFLVSFYNNEISEKSEIFDDQFSVERPDGSNFTLKIRSTKLEDSAMYFCASSELGGPSYEQYFGPGTRLTVT.

This clone appeared a few times. V and J are TRBV6-5 and TRBJ1-2, with D possibly being TRBD1 (6 bases). This CDR3 spans 13 amino acids. Looked up from germline, CDR1 is MNHEY and CDR2 is SVGAGI. V shed 6 bases and J shed 4 bases, with 12 bases lying between them. The CDR3 DNA reads as TGTGCCAGCAGCACTCGGGACATCTATGGCTACACCTTC. Encoded protein: CASSTRDIYGYTF.

V usage is TRBV27 and J usage is TRBJ2-2, with TRBD1 matching over 7 bases. This CDR3 region has 15 residues. V lost 5 bases to trimming and J lost 3 bases; unmatched junction nucleotides: 6. In germline, CDR1 is MNHEY, CDR2 SMNVEV (reference sequence). CDR3 loop: CASSPPTGYTGELFF. The CDR3 DNA is TGTGCCAGCAGTCCACCGACAGGGTACACCGGGGAGCTGTTTTTT.

The chain recombines TRBV25-1 with TRBJ1-6; 8 bases agree with TRBD1. J was trimmed by 8 bases and V by 4 bases; bases with no gene match: 10. The CDR3 extends over 16 amino acids. Germline CDR1 is MGHDK and CDR2 is SYGVNS. CDR3 sequence (DNA): TGTGCCAGCAGTGGTCAGTCAGGGGGCTTAGATTCACCCCTCCACTTT. It encodes CASSGQSGGLDSPLHF.

V and J are TRBV7-8 and TRBJ1-2, with TRBD1 identical over 8 bases. CDR1 and CDR2 from the germline V gene are SGHVS and FQNEAQ. The CDR3 extends over 17 amino acids. Trimming cost V 3 bases and J 2 bases; bases outside gene matches: 11. The CDR3 region is CASSLAWTGNKNYGYTF. Written as DNA, the CDR3 is TGTGCCAGCAGCTTGGCCTGGACAGGGAATAAGAACTATGGCTACACCTTC.

This chain connects TRBV19 to TRBJ1-6; D might be TRBD1 (5 bases). Germline-derived CDR1 and CDR2 are LNHDA and SQIVND (reference sequence). Trimming removed 3 bases at V and 7 bases at J, with 7 bases between. The CDR3 contains 13 residues. The DNA of the CDR3 is TGTGCCAGTAGTATGACAGAGAATTCACCCCTCCACTTT. It yields the protein CASSMTENSPLHF. Full variable domain (outside the CDR3, taken from reference TRBV19 and TRBJ1-6): DGGITQSPKYLFRKEGQNVTLSCEQNLNHDAMYWYRQDPGQGLRLIYYSQIVNDFQKGDIAEGYSVSREKKESFPLTVTSAQKNPTAFYLCASSMTENSPLHFGNGTRLTVT.

The chain employs TRBV13 and TRBJ1-3; D is perhaps TRBD1 (5 bases). Trimming took off 6 bases at V and 0 bases at J, with 9 bases between the two ends. CDR1 and CDR2 (germline): PRHDT, FYEKMQ (reference sequence). The CDR3 sequence is 14 residues long. In DNA form, the CDR3 reads TGTGCCAGCAGAAGACAGTTCTCTGGAAACACCATATATTTT. The encoded protein is CASRRQFSGNTIYF.

The chain uses TRBV7-2 and TRBJ1-6, with D unresolved. V lost 3 bases and J lost 8, with 8 bases in between. The germline gives CDR1 SGHTA, CDR2 FQGNSA. This CDR3 is built from 13 residues. The CDR3 DNA reads as TGTGCCAGCAGCTTTGGAGGTGATTCACCCCTCCACTTT. It translates to CASSFGGDSPLHF.

CDR3 in DNA: TGCGCCAGCAGAGCGGACCCAGCCGATACGCAGTATTTT. It is translated as CASRADPADTQYF. The gene calls are TRBV5-1 and TRBJ2-3, with TRBD2 as a possible D gene (5 bases). V shed 5 bases and J shed 6 bases, with 13 bases lying between them. The germline V gene encodes CDR1 SGHRS and CDR2 YFSETQ. The CDR3 is 13 residues long.

This sequence joins TRBV15 and TRBJ2-1; 7 nucleotides align to TRBD1. This CDR3 spans 16 amino acids. Germline trimming cut 3 bases from V and 0 bases from J; bases unmatched to any gene: 5. Germline V CDR1 and CDR2: LNHNV, YYDKDF (reference sequence). The CDR3 sequence is CATSSQSGGSYNEQFF. The CDR3 DNA is TGTGCCACCAGCAGTCAATCAGGGGGCTCCTACAATGAGCAGTTCTTC. The full variable domain, its missing parts supplied by reference TRBV15 and TRBJ2-1, is DAMVIQNPRYQVTQFGKPVTLSCSQTLNHNVMYWYQQKSSQAPKLLFHYYDKDFNNEADTPDNFQSRRPNTSFCFLDIRSPGLGDTAMYLCATSSQSGGSYNEQFFGPGTRLTVL.

This chain connects TRBV7-9 to TRBJ1-2; D call uncertain. This CDR3 spans 13 amino acids. V lost 2 bases and J lost 0, with 4 bases in between. Germline V gene data show CDR1 as SEHNR and CDR2 as FQNEAQ (reference sequence). DNA for the CDR3: TGTGCCAGCAGCTTATTTACTAACTATGGCTACACCTTC. This codes for CASSLFTNYGYTF. The full variable domain, completed using reference TRBV7-9 and TRBJ1-2, is DTGVSQNPRHKITKRGQNVTFRCDPISEHNRLYWYRQTLGQGPEFLTYFQNEAQLEKSRLLSDRFSAERPKGSFSTLEIQRTEQGDSAMYLCASSLFTNYGYTFGSGTRLTVV.